These T cell receptor beta chains were read from a single sample in a study of shared clonotypes between healthy human individuals. TCRdb keeps only in-frame clones here, not all; method: immunoSEQ multiplex PCR. Of around 2,100,000 clones in the sample, approximately 95% were seen once. The specimen was naive CD8+ T cells sorted from blood. The receptors here all came from a man between 18 and 35 years old in good health. CDR3s include the opening cysteine and the closing phenylalanine or tryptophan. D genes are given only for firm matches. Size is stated for part of the rows, as once, few or many counts, or as a class when the clone is expanded.

-	TRBD1	TRBV29-1	TRBJ1-1	TGCAGCGTTGAAGAGGGGGTAGAGGGGGCGAACACTGAAGCTTTCTTT	CSVEEGVEGANTEAFF
-	TRBD2	TRBV27	TRBJ2-1	TGTGCCAGCAGTTTATTGGCGGGGGGGCTGAATGAGCAGTTCTTC	CASSLLAGGLNEQFF
-	-	TRBV28	TRBJ2-7	TGTGCCAGCAGTTTACTACCCCCCGATCCAGTCAAGTACGAGCAGTACTTC	CASSLLPPDPVKYEQYF
-	TRBD1	TRBV4-1	TRBJ2-7	TGCGCCAGCAGCCAAGGGGGACAGGGGGCTTTCGAGCAGTACTTC	CASSQGGQGAFEQYF
-	-	TRBV5-6	TRBJ2-7	TGTGCCAGCAGCTACAGGGAGTCGGCGCGCGAGCAGTACTTC	CASSYRESAREQYF
-	TRBD2	TRBV7-8	TRBJ2-7	TGTGCCAGCAGCGCGGGACTAGCGGGAGGTATGTTCTACGAGCAGTACTTC	CASSAGLAGGMFYEQYF
once	TRBD2	TRBV9	TRBJ2-7	TGTGCCAGCAGCGCCTCTGGCGGGGGGCCCTCCTACGAGCAGTACTTC	CASSASGGGPSYEQYF
once	TRBD1	TRBV30	TRBJ1-4	TGTGCCTGGGACCGGGACAGGGGTTTTGAAAAACTGTTTTTT	CAWDRDRGFEKLFF
-	-	TRBV9	TRBJ2-5	TGTGCCAGCACCCGAGGGGGGGGGATAGGAGAGACCCAGTACTTC	CASTRGGGIGETQYF
-	-	TRBV4-3	TRBJ2-3	TGCGCCAGCGGAAAGGAGAACACAGATACGCAGTATTTT	CASGKENTDTQYF
-	-	TRBV5-1	TRBJ2-1	TGCGCCAGCAGCTTGGAGCAGGGGTGGGATGAGCAGTTCTTC	CASSLEQGWDEQFF
once	-	TRBV14	TRBJ2-2	TGTGCCAGCAGCCCACCCCGGCACAGGAACACCGGGGAGCTGTTTTTT	CASSPPRHRNTGELFF
-	-	TRBV10-3	TRBJ2-7	TGTGCCATCAGCGGACAATCCTACGAGCAGTACTTC	CAISGQSYEQYF
-	-	TRBV7-6	TRBJ2-5	TGTGCCAGCAGCGACCCGACTAGTTCACAAGAGACCCAGTACTTC	CASSDPTSSQETQYF
-	-	TRBV5-4	TRBJ2-3	TGTGCCAGCAGCCCCGGGGCGGGAGATACGCAGTATTTT	CASSPGAGDTQYF
once	TRBD2	TRBV7-2	TRBJ2-7	TGTGCCAGCAGCTTAAAACTAGCGGACGAGCAGTACTTC	CASSLKLADEQYF
-	-	TRBV15	TRBJ1-2	TGTGCCACCAGCAGAGATTCAGACACCCAGTACTATGGCTACACCTTC	CATSRDSDTQYYGYTF
-	-	TRBV18	TRBJ2-3	TGTGCCAGCTCACCAAAGGATAGGGCTGGGATTAGCACAGATACGCAGTATTTT	CASSPKDRAGISTDTQYF
-	TRBD2	TRBV4-1	TRBJ2-3	TGCGCCAGCAGCCCCCCTAGCGGGGATCGCACAGATACGCAGTATTTT	CASSPPSGDRTDTQYF
-	-	TRBV6-6	TRBJ2-7	TGTGCCAGCAGTCACTGGGGAATGGAGTCCTACGAGCAGTACTTC	CASSHWGMESYEQYF
-	TRBD2	TRBV19	TRBJ2-2	TGTGCCAGTAGTGTGGGACTAGCGTCCGTGGAGCTGTTTTTT	CASSVGLASVELFF
-	-	TRBV6-5	TRBJ2-5	TGTGCCAGCAGAGATTGGGAGACCCAGTACTTC	CASRDWETQYF
-	-	TRBV27	TRBJ1-5	TGTGCCAGCAGTCGACAGGATAGCAATCAGCCCCAGCATTTT	CASSRQDSNQPQHF
once	-	TRBV4-2	TRBJ1-5	TGTGCCAGCAGCCAGGACGACAGTGCCGGCCAGCCCCAGCATTTT	CASSQDDSAGQPQHF
-	TRBD2	TRBV13	TRBJ2-3	TGTGCCAGCAGCCGAGCGGGGGGGTATATGGATACGCAGTATTTT	CASSRAGGYMDTQYF
-	-	TRBV19	TRBJ2-7	TGTGCCAGTAGTATGGACAGATCATCCGAGCAGTACTTC	CASSMDRSSEQYF
-	-	TRBV29-1	TRBJ2-5	TGCAGCGTTGAAACGACGGGAGAGGGGGCGGAGACCCAGTACTTC	CSVETTGEGAETQYF
-	-	TRBV7-9	TRBJ2-7	TGTGCCAGCAGCTTAGTAAGCTACGAGCAGTACTTC	CASSLVSYEQYF
-	-	TRBV4-1	TRBJ2-7	TGCGCCAGCAGCCAAGCGGGGGTAGGCACCTACGAGCAGTACTTC	CASSQAGVGTYEQYF
-	TRBD2	TRBV7-9	TRBJ2-1	TGTGCCAGCAGCTCCTCCCTAGCGGGCTCCTACAATGAGCAGTTCTTC	CASSSSLAGSYNEQFF
-	-	TRBV7-9	TRBJ1-1	TGTGCCAGCAGCTTAGGGACGGGCACTGAAGCTTTCTTT	CASSLGTGTEAFF
-	TRBD2	TRBV6-1	TRBJ2-7	TGTGCCAGCAGTGAAACCTTAGCGGGGATCTACGAGCAGTACTTC	CASSETLAGIYEQYF
-	-	TRBV30	TRBJ2-3	TGTGCCTGGAGCCGCGAGGCGCAGTATTTT	CAWSREAQYF
-	TRBD1	TRBV4-3	TRBJ2-5	TGCGCCAGCAGCCAAGACGGCCTCTGGACAGGGGGGTACGAGACCCAGTACTTC	CASSQDGLWTGGYETQYF
-	-	TRBV6-1	TRBJ2-5	TGTGCCAGCAGTGAAGGGGCAAGACCGGGGGAGACCCAGTACTTC	CASSEGARPGETQYF
-	-	TRBV10-3	TRBJ2-3	TGTGCCATCAGCAGGGAAGCAGATACGCAGTATTTT	CAISREADTQYF
-	TRBD1	TRBV27	TRBJ2-2	TGTGCCAGCAGTTGGACCGGGACAGGGATCGGGGAGCTGTTTTTT	CASSWTGTGIGELFF
-	-	TRBV19	TRBJ2-1	TGTGCCAGTAGTATAGATTACAATGAGCAGTTCTTC	CASSIDYNEQFF
-	-	TRBV7-3	TRBJ2-7	TGTGCCAGCAGCTCACAGGGAGGGGGCTACGAGCAGTACTTC	CASSSQGGGYEQYF
-	TRBD1	TRBV7-9	TRBJ1-5	TGTGCCAGCAGGGGACAGGGGAATCAGCCCCAGCATTTT	CASRGQGNQPQHF
-	TRBD2	TRBV4-1	TRBJ2-1	TGCGCCAGCAGGGAAACCGGGACTAGCGGGTATGAGAGCTCCTACAATGAGCAGTTCTTC	CASRETGTSGYESSYNEQFF
-	-	TRBV5-6	TRBJ1-5	TGTGCCAGCAGCTCCCGTGTCCGCCTGCCAAATCAGCCCCAGCATTTT	CASSSRVRLPNQPQHF
-	-	TRBV27	TRBJ1-1	TGTGCCAGCAGTTCGTACAGCGGGGGACTCATGAACACTGAAGCTTTCTTT	CASSSYSGGLMNTEAFF